This TCR beta chain was captured by sequencing in a study of graft-versus-host responses after intestinal transplantation. The wider study: Those transplanted obtained multivisceral, liver-intestinal, or isolated intestinal grafts. Anti-thymocyte globulin was used for induction in all recipients, who then took tacrolimus and steroids for approximately 3 years.

The method was immunoSEQ multiplex PCR; TCRdb's version includes in-frame clones alone and lacks a portion of them. The sample lists about 41,000 clones; 85% to 95% were seen once. Study-wide results and limits: Ileal or blood samples showed some GvH clones first, and such clones were also found in recipient marrow. Graft-versus-host to host-versus-graft clonal ratios in allografts were high in patients with graft-donor T cell macrochimerism.

As to this clone: Its antigen remains unidentified.

The sequences come from unstimulated CD8+ T cells sorted from spleen or lymph node cells, collected before transplant. This clonotype was obtained from a human donor who was the organ donor for an intestinal transplant.

Written as DNA, the CDR3 is TGTGCCAGTAAGACAGGGTCTGGAAACACCATATATTTT. This sequence encodes CASKTGSGNTIYF. V gene TRBV19 combines with J gene TRBJ1-3; 7 positions agree with TRBD1. The V segment lost 7 bases and the J segment 1 base; nucleotides outside the gene matches: 1. This CDR3 has 13 amino acids. CDR1 is LNHDA and CDR2 is SQIVND in the germline V gene (reference sequence).